The entry that follows covers one TCR beta chain sequence. Its antigen remains unidentified. The sample comes from a study of STAT3 mutations in large granular lymphocyte leukemia. The overall study: More than half of T-LGLL patients received immunosuppressive therapy. Overall study results and limits: Every T-cell large granular lymphocyte leukemia patient had at least one immunodominant TCR beta clonotype.

The CDR3 has 16 amino acids. The V gene lost 0 bases and the J gene lost 0 bases, with 12 bases spanning the gap. CDR1 MNHNY and CDR2 SVGAGI come from the germline V gene (reference sequence). Clones were read by immunoSEQ multiplex PCR, and TCRdb kept only the in-frame ones, dropping some. This table holds 3,400 or so clones, roughly 74% found once. This sequence originates from a man between 60 and 75 years old with T-cell large granular lymphocyte leukemia. Some clones in this sample may be carry-over from other donors' samples. This sequence joins TRBV6-6 and TRBJ2-7, with D perhaps TRBD2 (6 bases). Sequenced material: peripheral blood mononuclear cells. The CDR3 nucleotides are TGTGCCAGCAGTTACTCAGGGCGGGGCGACTCCTACGAGCAGTACTTC. It encodes CASSYSGRGDSYEQYF.